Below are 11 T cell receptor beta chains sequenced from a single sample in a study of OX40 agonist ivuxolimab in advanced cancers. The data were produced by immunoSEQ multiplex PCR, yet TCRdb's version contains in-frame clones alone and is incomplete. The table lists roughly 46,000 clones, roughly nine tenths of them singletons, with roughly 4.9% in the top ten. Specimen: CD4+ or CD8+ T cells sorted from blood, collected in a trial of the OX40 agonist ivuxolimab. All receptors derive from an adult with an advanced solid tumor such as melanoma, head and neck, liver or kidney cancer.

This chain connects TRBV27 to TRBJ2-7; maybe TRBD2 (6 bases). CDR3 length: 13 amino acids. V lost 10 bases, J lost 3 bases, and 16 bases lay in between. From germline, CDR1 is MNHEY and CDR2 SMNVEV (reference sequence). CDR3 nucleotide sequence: TGTGCCACATCTAGCCTGGGACTCTACGAGCAGTACTTC. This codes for CATSSLGLYEQYF.

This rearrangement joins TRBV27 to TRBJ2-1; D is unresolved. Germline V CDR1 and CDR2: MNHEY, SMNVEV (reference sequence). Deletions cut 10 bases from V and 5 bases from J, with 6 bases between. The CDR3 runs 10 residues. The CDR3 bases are TGTGCCATCCATCACAATGAGCAGTTCTTC. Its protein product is CAIHHNEQFF.

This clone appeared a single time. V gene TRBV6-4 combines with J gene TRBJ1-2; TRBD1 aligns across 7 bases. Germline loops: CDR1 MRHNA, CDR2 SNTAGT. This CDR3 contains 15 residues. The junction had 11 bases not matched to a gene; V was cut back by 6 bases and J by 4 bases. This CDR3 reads CASSPGTASFYGYTF. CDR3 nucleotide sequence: TGTGCCAGCAGCCCCGGGACAGCGTCCTTCTATGGCTACACCTTC.

CDR3 nucleotides: TGTGCCAGCAGTTTATCAGGGGAGGGCACTGAAGCTTTCTTT. As protein: CASSLSGEGTEAFF. The genes are TRBV6-5 and TRBJ1-1, with a possible D match to TRBD1 (6 bases). This CDR3 has 14 residues. Germline loops: CDR1 MNHEY, CDR2 SVGAGI. V lost 4 bases to trimming and J lost 4 bases, with 13 bases between them.

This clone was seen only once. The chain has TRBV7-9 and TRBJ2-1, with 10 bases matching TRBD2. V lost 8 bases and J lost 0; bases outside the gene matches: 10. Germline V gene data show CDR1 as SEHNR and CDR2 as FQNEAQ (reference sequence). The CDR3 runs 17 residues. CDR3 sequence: CASGGTSGIFSYNEQFF. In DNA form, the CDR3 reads TGTGCCAGCGGCGGTACTAGCGGGATTTTCTCCTACAATGAGCAGTTCTTC.

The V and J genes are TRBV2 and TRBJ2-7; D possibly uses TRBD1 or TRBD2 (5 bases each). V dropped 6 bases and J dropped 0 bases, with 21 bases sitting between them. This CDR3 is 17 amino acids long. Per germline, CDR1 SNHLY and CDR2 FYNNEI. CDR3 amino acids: CASSHGPGRENSYEQYF. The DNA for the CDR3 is TGTGCCAGCAGCCACGGGCCGGGACGGGAAAACTCCTACGAGCAGTACTTC.

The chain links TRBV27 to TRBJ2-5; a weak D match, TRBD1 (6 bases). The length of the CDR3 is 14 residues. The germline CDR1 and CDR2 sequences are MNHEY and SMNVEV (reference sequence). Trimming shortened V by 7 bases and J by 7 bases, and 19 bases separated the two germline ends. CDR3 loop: CASTPGVKGGTQYF. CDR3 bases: TGTGCCAGCACCCCTGGGGTAAAAGGGGGGACCCAGTACTTC.

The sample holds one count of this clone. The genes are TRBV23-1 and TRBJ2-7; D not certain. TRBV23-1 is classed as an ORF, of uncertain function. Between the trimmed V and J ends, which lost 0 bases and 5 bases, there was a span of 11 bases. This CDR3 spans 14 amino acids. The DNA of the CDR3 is TGCGCCAGCAGTCAATCGACCGGGCTCCACGAGCAGTACGTC. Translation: CASSQSTGLHEQYV.

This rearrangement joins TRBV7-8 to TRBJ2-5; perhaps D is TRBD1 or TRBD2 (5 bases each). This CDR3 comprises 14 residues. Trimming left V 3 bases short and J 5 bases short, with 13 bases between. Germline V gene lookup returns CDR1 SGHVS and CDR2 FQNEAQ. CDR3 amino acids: CASSFPGPRETQYF. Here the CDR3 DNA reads TGTGCCAGCAGCTTTCCGGGACCTCGGGAGACCCAGTACTTC.

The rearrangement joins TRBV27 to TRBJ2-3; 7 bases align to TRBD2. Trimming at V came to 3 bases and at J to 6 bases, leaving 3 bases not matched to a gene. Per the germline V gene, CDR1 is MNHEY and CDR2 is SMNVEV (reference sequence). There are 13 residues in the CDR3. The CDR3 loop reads CASSFLGGDTQYF. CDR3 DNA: TGTGCCAGCAGTTTCTTGGGAGGGGATACGCAGTATTTT.

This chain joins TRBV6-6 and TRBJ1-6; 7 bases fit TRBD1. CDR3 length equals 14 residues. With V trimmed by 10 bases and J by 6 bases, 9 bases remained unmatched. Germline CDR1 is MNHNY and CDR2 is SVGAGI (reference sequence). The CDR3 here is CATKRQGSNSPLHF. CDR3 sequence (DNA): TGTGCCACCAAACGACAGGGTTCTAATTCACCCCTCCACTTT.